Presented here are 23 T cell receptor beta chains from one specimen sequenced in a study of shared clonotypes between healthy human individuals (dated by TCRdb to 2018 to 2020). CD8 naive samples consisted of CD45RO-negative cells that were positively selected for CCR7, yielding a CD45RA+CCR7+ population without TemRA cells. Receptors were amplified or captured by the immunoSEQ multiplex PCR assay. What TCRdb holds here is the immuneACCESS table cut down to in-frame rearrangements. Part of the clones is not present; checked against another copy, under half of the missing clones reflect an unresolved V gene, and the others are unexplained. The sample contains around 1.9 million clones, 80% to 95% of them found a single time. The ten largest clones add up to more than 1.5% of the sample. Sequencing was done on a sample of naive CD8+ T cells from PBMCs. The cell subset or site label of this sample denotes: CD45RA+CCR7+. Every receptor here comes from a man between 18 and 29 years old in good health. Some clones in this sample may be carry-over from other donors' samples.

The V gene is TRBV27, the J gene TRBJ2-7; the match to TRBD2 covers 10 bases. The germline V gene has CDR1 MNHEY and CDR2 SMNVEV (reference sequence). The CDR3 is made up of 16 amino acids. V dropped 0 bases and J dropped 5; count of bases not matched to a gene: 7. The CDR3 region is CASSLSAGTSADEQYF. The CDR3 coding sequence is TGTGCCAGCAGTTTATCGGCCGGGACTAGCGCAGACGAGCAGTACTTC.

The rearrangement links TRBV7-9 to TRBJ2-6, with D perhaps matching TRBD1 or TRBD2 (5 bases each). The CDR3 sequence is 17 residues long. Trimming removed 2 bases at V and 0 bases at J, with 11 bases between. Per germline, CDR1 SEHNR and CDR2 FQNEAQ (reference sequence). The CDR3 DNA is TGTGCCAGCAGCTTAAGGGACGCAAGCTCTGGGGCCAACGTCCTGACTTTC. This codes for CASSLRDASSGANVLTF.

This chain's CDR3 is CASREGLAGAYEQYF. The CDR3 DNA follows: TGTGCCAGCAGAGAAGGACTAGCGGGAGCCTACGAGCAGTACTTC. The chain recombines TRBV28 with TRBJ2-7; 13 nucleotides line up with TRBD2. This CDR3 spans 15 amino acids. V was clipped by 6 bases and J by 2 bases; unmatched bases: 4. Looked up from germline, CDR1 is MDHEN and CDR2 is SYDVKM.

This clone was seen once. For the CDR3, the DNA is TGTGCCAGCAGCGTATTTGGGACAGGGGGCGCGGGGGAGACCCAGTACTTC. Translating gives CASSVFGTGGAGETQYF. The rearrangement uses TRBV9 and TRBJ2-5, with 12 nucleotides matching TRBD1. Trimming took 1 base from V and 5 from J; bases not matched to a gene: 9. Germline CDR1 and CDR2: SGDLS and YYNGEE. This CDR3 region has 17 residues.

The V and J genes are TRBV18 and TRBJ2-7; 8 bases align to TRBD1. Per the germline V gene, CDR1 is KGHSH and CDR2 is LQKENI. CDR3 length: 13 residues. Trimming cost V 4 bases and J 5 bases; bases outside gene matches: 4. This chain's CDR3 is CASSRLTGDEQYF. The CDR3 nucleotides are TGTGCCAGCTCACGGTTGACAGGGGACGAGCAGTACTTC.

This chain uses TRBV5-1 with TRBJ2-1, with a tentative D call TRBD2 (8 bases). The ends were cut back, 3 bases at V and 4 bases at J, with 26 bases in the middle. Germline V gene data show CDR1 as SGHRS and CDR2 as YFSETQ. This CDR3 has 19 residues. Here the CDR3 DNA reads TGCGCCAGCAGCTCACACAGGGGCGGCCTAGCGGGTCTGTACAATGAGCAGTTCTTC. Amino acid sequence: CASSSHRGGLAGLYNEQFF.

V usage is TRBV28 and J usage is TRBJ2-1; TRBD2 is a possible D gene (9 bases). CDR1 and CDR2 from the germline V gene are MDHEN and SYDVKM. V lost 5 bases and J lost 5, with 28 bases in between. This CDR3 has 19 amino acids. DNA for the CDR3: TGTGCCAGCAGTCGCCGGGACAGGAGTAGCGGGAGTTTCCACAATGAGCAGTTCTTC. Translation gives CASSRRDRSSGSFHNEQFF.

The gene calls are TRBV27 and TRBJ2-2, with 9 nucleotides matching TRBD2. The CDR3 sequence is 15 residues long. After removal of 6 bases from V and 0 bases from J, the junction contained 2 bases not matched to a gene. Looked up from germline, CDR1 is MNHEY and CDR2 is SMNVEV (reference sequence). The CDR3 DNA reads TGTGCCAGCAGAATAGCGGGAGCGAACACCGGGGAGCTGTTTTTT. It yields the protein CASRIAGANTGELFF.

The chain carries TRBV19 and TRBJ2-7, with 7 bases fitting TRBD2. V dropped 4 bases and J dropped 3; count of bases not matched to a gene: 6. The CDR3 covers 14 residues. Looked up from germline, CDR1 is LNHDA and CDR2 is SQIVND (reference sequence). The CDR3 DNA sequence: TGTGCCAGTAGTACCATGGGGGGGGACTACGAGCAGTACTTC. It is translated as CASSTMGGDYEQYF.

This chain connects TRBV27 to TRBJ2-1; D may be TRBD1 (6 bases). The CDR3 contains 12 residues. Germline CDR1 MNHEY, CDR2 SMNVEV (reference sequence). V lost 3 bases and J 10 bases, leaving 10 bases between the germline ends. The CDR3 is CASSFRGLEQFF. CDR3 coding DNA: TGTGCCAGCAGTTTCAGGGGTTTGGAGCAGTTCTTC.

The genes are TRBV11-2 and TRBJ1-5; D remains unclear. The germline gives CDR1 SGHAT, CDR2 FQNNGV. The CDR3 runs 14 residues. V was pared by 1 base and J by 0 bases, with 4 bases between. The CDR3 DNA follows: TGTGCCAGCAGCTTAGCCGCTAGCAATCAGCCCCAGCATTTT. Translated, it gives CASSLAASNQPQHF.

This chain connects TRBV10-1 to TRBJ2-4, with 8 bases matching TRBD1. Germline assignment: CDR1 WNHNN and CDR2 SYGVQD (reference sequence). Trimming took 8 bases from V and 3 from J; bases not matched to a gene: 0. This CDR3 has 12 residues. The CDR3 region has the DNA TGCGCCAGCGACAGGGGCAAAAACATTCAGTACTTC. This gives the protein CASDRGKNIQYF.

This chain joins TRBV28 and TRBJ2-1, with TRBD1 matching 11 bases. The CDR3 length is 16 residues. Germline CDR1 is MDHEN and CDR2 is SYDVKM. Losses at the gene ends were 7 bases for V and 3 bases for J; bases not matched to a gene: 8. The CDR3 protein is CASNPRTGGYYNEQFF. Written as DNA, the CDR3 is TGTGCCAGCAACCCACGGACAGGGGGCTACTACAATGAGCAGTTCTTC.

V gene TRBV7-9 combines with J gene TRBJ1-1, with D hard to call. V lost 1 base to trimming and J lost 7 bases, with 7 bases between them. Per germline, CDR1 SEHNR and CDR2 FQNEAQ (reference sequence). This CDR3 comprises 12 residues. CDR3 loop: CASSLGHFEAFF. The DNA of the CDR3 is TGTGCCAGCAGCTTAGGGCATTTTGAAGCTTTCTTT.

As concerns this clone: Other DNA sequences within the sample encode an identical CDR3. The rearrangement links TRBV28 to TRBJ2-4, with D perhaps TRBD2 (6 bases). V lost 2 bases to trimming and J lost 1 base, with 6 bases between them. The CDR3 covers 14 residues. Germline assignment: CDR1 MDHEN and CDR2 SYDVKM. The CDR3 reads CASSLGGAKNIQYF. CDR3 DNA: TGTGCCAGCAGTTTAGGGGGGGCCAAAAACATTCAGTACTTC.

This clone was seen just once. The rearrangement joins TRBV2 to TRBJ2-2, with D maybe TRBD2 (6 bases). The CDR3 consists of 15 residues. Germline V gene lookup returns CDR1 SNHLY and CDR2 FYNNEI. Trimming removed 3 bases from V and 3 bases from J, with 11 bases in between. The CDR3 region is CASSDTGSYTGELFF. The CDR3 DNA reads as TGTGCCAGCAGTGACACCGGGAGCTACACCGGGGAGCTGTTTTTT.

This chain uses TRBV19 with TRBJ1-5; 12 bases align to TRBD1. The V segment lost 4 bases and the J segment 5 bases; nucleotides outside the gene matches: 6. Germline V gives CDR1 LNHDA, CDR2 SQIVND (reference sequence). This CDR3 region has 16 residues. The chain's CDR3 is CASSTRGQGAYQPQHF. The CDR3 coding sequence is TGTGCCAGTAGTACCCGGGGACAGGGGGCCTATCAGCCCCAGCATTTT.

The rearrangement joins TRBV27 to TRBJ2-7, with a weak D call TRBD2 (5 bases). This CDR3 contains 16 residues. With 2 bases removed from V and 3 bases from J, the gap between germline ends came to 17 bases. The germline gives CDR1 MNHEY, CDR2 SMNVEV (reference sequence). As DNA, the CDR3 is TGTGCCAGCAGTTTAGCTAACGGGATCTTCCTCTACGAGCAGTACTTC. Translation: CASSLANGIFLYEQYF.

V usage is TRBV19 and J usage is TRBJ2-5, with 9 nucleotides matching TRBD1. V was pared by 5 bases and J by 7 bases, with 11 bases of the junction left unmatched. Germline V lookup: CDR1 LNHDA, CDR2 SQIVND (reference sequence). This CDR3 spans 15 amino acids. CDR3 DNA: TGTGCCAGTAGTTCCCGACAGGGGGGGTTTGGGACCCAGTACTTC. It is translated as CASSSRQGGFGTQYF.

In the case of this clone: Distinct nucleotide sequences in the sample also encode this CDR3. The chain employs TRBV5-4 and TRBJ1-1, with no clear D. V gave up 3 bases and J gave up 0 bases, with 9 bases separating them. CDR3 length: 14 residues. CDR1 is SGHNT, CDR2 YYREEE, per germline (reference sequence). CDR3 sequence (DNA): TGTGCCAGCAGCTCGGACGGCATGAACACTGAAGCTTTCTTT. It yields the protein CASSSDGMNTEAFF.

This clone appeared a few times. V gene TRBV7-6 combines with J gene TRBJ1-2, with TRBD1 matching over 9 bases. The V segment lost 6 bases and the J segment 11 bases; nucleotides outside the gene matches: 13. This CDR3 has 14 residues. Germline-derived CDR1 and CDR2 are SGHVS and FNYEAQ. As DNA, the CDR3 is TGTGCCAGCAGGCCCCCCGGGACAGGGTTGGAGTACACCTTC. This gives the protein CASRPPGTGLEYTF. The complete variable domain, with remaining parts taken from reference TRBV7-6 and TRBJ1-2, reads GAGVSQSPRYKVTKRGQDVALRCDPISGHVSLYWYRQALGQGPEFLTYFNYEAQQDKSGLPNDRFSAERPEGSISTLTIQRTEQRDSAMYRCASRPPGTGLEYTFGSGTRLTVV.

This rearrangement joins TRBV9 to TRBJ1-2; D gene unclear. Germline V gives CDR1 SGDLS, CDR2 YYNGEE. The CDR3 extends over 17 amino acids. The V end lost 2 bases, the J end lost 5 bases, and 22 bases lay between the germline ends. CDR3 sequence reads: CASSVGKSTDRGYGYTF. CDR3 DNA: TGTGCCAGCAGCGTGGGCAAAAGCACGGACCGAGGGTATGGCTACACCTTC.

The chain joins TRBV30 to TRBJ1-2, with TRBD1 matching over 7 bases. The junction had 16 bases not matched to a gene; V was cut back by 0 bases and J by 6 bases. The CDR3 covers 17 residues. Germline-derived CDR1 and CDR2 are GTSNPN and SVGIG (reference sequence). The CDR3 bases are TGTGCCTGGAGTGTAACAAAGACAGGGATCCCGAGGGATGGCTACACCTTC. It yields the protein CAWSVTKTGIPRDGYTF.